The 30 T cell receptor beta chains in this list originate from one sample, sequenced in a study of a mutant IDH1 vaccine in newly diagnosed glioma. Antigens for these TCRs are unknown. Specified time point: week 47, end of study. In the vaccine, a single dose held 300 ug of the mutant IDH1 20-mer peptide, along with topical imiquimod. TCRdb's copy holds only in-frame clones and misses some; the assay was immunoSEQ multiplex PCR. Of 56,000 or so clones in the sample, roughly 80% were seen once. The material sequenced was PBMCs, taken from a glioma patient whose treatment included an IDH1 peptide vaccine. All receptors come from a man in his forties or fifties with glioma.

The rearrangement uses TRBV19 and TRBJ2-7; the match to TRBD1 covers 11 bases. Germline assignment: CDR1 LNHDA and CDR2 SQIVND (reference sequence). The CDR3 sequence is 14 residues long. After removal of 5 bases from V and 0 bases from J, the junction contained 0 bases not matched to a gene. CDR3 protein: CASSGTGGSYEQYF. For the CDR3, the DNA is TGTGCCAGTAGTGGGACAGGGGGCTCCTACGAGCAGTACTTC.

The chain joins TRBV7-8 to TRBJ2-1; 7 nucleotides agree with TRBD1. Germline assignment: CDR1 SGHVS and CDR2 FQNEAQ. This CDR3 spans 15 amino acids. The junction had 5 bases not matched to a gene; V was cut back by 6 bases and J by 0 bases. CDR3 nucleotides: TGTGCCAGCAGTCACAGGGGTAGCTCCTACAATGAGCAGTTCTTC. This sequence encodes CASSHRGSSYNEQFF.

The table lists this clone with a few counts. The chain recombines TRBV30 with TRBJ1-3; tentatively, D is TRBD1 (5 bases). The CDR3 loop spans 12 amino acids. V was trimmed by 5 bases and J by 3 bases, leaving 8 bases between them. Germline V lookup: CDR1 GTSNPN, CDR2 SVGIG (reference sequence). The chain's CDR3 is CAWGAGGNTIYF. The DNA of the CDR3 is TGTGCCTGGGGGGCGGGTGGAAACACCATATATTTT.

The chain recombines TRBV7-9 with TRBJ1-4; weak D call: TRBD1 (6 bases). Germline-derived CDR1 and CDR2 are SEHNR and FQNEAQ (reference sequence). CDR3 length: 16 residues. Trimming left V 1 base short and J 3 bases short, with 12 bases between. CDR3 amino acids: CASSLEGGVANEKLFF. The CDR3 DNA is TGTGCCAGCAGCTTAGAAGGGGGAGTGGCTAATGAAAAACTGTTTTTT.

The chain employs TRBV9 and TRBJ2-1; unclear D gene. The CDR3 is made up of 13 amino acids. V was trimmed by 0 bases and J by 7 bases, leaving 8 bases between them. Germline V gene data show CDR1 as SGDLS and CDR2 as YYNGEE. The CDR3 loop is CASSVAPRNEQFF. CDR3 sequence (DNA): TGTGCCAGCAGCGTAGCCCCAAGAAATGAGCAGTTCTTC.

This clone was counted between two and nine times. The CDR3 loop reads CAWSVSSYSNQPQHF. The CDR3 region has the DNA TGTGCCTGGAGTGTAAGCAGTTATAGCAATCAGCCCCAGCATTTT. V is TRBV30 and J is TRBJ1-5; D gene uncertain. Trimming cost V 0 bases and J 0 bases, with 9 bases left between them. This CDR3 spans 15 amino acids. Germline CDR1 GTSNPN, CDR2 SVGIG (reference sequence). Full variable domain (outside the CDR3, taken from reference TRBV30 and TRBJ1-5): SQTIHQWPATLVQPVGSPLSLECTVEGTSNPNLYWYRQAAGRGLQLLFYSVGIGQISSEVPQNLSASRPQDRQFILSSKKLLLSDSGFYLCAWSVSSYSNQPQHFGDGTRLSIL.

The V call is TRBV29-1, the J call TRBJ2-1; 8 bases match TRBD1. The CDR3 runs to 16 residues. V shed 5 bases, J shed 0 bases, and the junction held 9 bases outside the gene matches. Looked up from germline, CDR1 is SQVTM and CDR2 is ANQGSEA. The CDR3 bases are TGCAGCGTTCCCACAGGGGGTTCTTTCTCCTACAATGAGCAGTTCTTC. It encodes CSVPTGGSFSYNEQFF.

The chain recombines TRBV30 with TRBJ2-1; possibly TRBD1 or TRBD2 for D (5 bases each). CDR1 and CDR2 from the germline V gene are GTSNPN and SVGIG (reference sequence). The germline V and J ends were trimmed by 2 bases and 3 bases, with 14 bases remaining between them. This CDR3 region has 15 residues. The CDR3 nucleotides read TGTGCCTGGAGTCCTCCGGGACCTAACTACAATGAGCAGTTCTTC. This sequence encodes CAWSPPGPNYNEQFF.

CDR3 bases: TGTGCCAGCAGCCTGGGGATCAATGAGCAGTTCTTC. It translates to CASSLGINEQFF. The chain recombines TRBV7-8 with TRBJ2-1; D is ambiguous. The CDR3 consists of 12 residues. Germline V gene data show CDR1 as SGHVS and CDR2 as FQNEAQ. The V end lost 5 bases, the J end lost 6 bases, and 8 bases lay between the germline ends.

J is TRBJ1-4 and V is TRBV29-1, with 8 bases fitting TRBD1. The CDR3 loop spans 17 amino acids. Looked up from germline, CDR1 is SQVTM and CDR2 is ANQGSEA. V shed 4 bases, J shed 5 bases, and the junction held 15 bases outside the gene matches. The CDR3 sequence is CSVGEAPDRGGNEKLFF. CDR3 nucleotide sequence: TGCAGCGTTGGGGAAGCTCCAGACAGGGGCGGGAATGAAAAACTGTTTTTT.

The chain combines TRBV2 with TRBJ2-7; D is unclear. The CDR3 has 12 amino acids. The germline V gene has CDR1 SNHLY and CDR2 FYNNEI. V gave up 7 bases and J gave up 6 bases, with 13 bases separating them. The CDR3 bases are TGTGCCAGCAAAGAACTGTCGAGCGAGCAGTACTTC. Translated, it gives CASKELSSEQYF.

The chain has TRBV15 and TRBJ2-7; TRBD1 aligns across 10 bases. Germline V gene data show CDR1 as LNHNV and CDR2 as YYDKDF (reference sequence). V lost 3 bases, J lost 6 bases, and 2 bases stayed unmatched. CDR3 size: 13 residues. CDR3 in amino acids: CATSSGTGAEQYF. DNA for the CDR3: TGTGCCACCAGCAGCGGGACAGGGGCCGAGCAGTACTTC.

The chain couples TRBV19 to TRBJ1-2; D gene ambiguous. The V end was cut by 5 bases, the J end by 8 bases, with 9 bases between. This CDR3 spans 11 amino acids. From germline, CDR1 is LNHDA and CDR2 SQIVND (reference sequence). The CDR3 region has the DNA TGTGCCAGTAGTTTCCTAACCGGCTACACCTTC. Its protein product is CASSFLTGYTF. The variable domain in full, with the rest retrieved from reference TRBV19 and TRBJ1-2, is DGGITQSPKYLFRKEGQNVTLSCEQNLNHDAMYWYRQDPGQGLRLIYYSQIVNDFQKGDIAEGYSVSREKKESFPLTVTSAQKNPTAFYLCASSFLTGYTFGSGTRLTVV.

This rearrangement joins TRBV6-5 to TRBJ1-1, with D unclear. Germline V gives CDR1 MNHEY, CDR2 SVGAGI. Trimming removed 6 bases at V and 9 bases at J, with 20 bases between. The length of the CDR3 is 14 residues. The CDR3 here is CASSPFVGPKKAFF. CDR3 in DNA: TGTGCCAGCAGCCCTTTCGTGGGTCCTAAAAAAGCTTTCTTT.

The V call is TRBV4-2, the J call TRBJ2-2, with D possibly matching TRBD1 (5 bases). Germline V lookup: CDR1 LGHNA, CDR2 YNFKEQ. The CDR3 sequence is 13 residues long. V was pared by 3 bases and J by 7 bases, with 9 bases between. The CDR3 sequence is CASSHSRGGELFF. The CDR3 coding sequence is TGTGCCAGCAGCCACTCTAGGGGCGGGGAGCTGTTTTTT.

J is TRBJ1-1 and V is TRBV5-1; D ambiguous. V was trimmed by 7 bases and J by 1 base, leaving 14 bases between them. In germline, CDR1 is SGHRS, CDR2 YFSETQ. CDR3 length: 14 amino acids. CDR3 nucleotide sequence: TGCGCCAGCGGGCCCGCAGGAGGGAACACTGAAGCTTTCTTT. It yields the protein CASGPAGGNTEAFF.

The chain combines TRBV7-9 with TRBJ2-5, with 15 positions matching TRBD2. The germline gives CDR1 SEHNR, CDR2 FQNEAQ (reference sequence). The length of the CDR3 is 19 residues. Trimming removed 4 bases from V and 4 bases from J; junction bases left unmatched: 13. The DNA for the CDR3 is TGTGCCAGCAGCTCCTTAGCCTTGGGGGGACTAGCGGGGGGAGAGACCCAGTACTTC. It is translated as CASSSLALGGLAGGETQYF.

The CDR3 DNA reads TGTGCCAGCAGCGAGGAGGGACAGGGGGCGCGAGGCTACACCTTC. Translated: CASSEEGQGARGYTF. The chain recombines TRBV2 with TRBJ1-2; TRBD1 agrees at 12 bases. This CDR3 contains 15 residues. Germline CDR1 and CDR2: SNHLY and FYNNEI. The junction had 10 bases not matched to a gene; V was cut back by 6 bases and J by 8 bases.

The CDR3 bases are TGTGCCAGCTCACCCGGCAGTGTAGCCAAAAACATTCAGTACTTC. As protein: CASSPGSVAKNIQYF. The rearrangement uses TRBV18 and TRBJ2-4; D not resolved. The CDR3 sequence is 15 residues long. In germline, CDR1 is KGHSH, CDR2 LQKENI. V was shortened by 3 bases and J by 0 bases, with 9 bases between the two germline ends.

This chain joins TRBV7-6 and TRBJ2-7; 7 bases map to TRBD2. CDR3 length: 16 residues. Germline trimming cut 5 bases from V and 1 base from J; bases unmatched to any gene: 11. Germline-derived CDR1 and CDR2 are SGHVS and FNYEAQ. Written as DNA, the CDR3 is TGTGCCAGCAGCCGCGCCGGGGAGGGTAGGTCCTACGAGCAGTACTTC. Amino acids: CASSRAGEGRSYEQYF.

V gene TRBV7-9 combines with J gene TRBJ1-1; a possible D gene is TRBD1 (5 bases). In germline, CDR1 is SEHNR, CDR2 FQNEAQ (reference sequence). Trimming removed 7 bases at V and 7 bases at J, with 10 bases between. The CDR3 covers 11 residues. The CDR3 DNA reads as TGTGCCAGCATCGGCAGGGTTGAAGCTTTCTTT. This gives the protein CASIGRVEAFF.

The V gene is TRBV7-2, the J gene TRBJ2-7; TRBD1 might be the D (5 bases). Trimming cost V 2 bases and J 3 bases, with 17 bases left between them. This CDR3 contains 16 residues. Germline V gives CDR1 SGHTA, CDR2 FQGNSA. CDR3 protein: CASSLRAARGLYEQYF. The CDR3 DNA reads TGTGCCAGCAGCTTAAGGGCAGCTAGGGGCCTCTACGAGCAGTACTTC.

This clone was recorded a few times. The CDR3 DNA is TGTGCCAGCAGCTTCCCAAGCGGGGGGCAGGATGAGCAGTTCTTC. It yields the protein CASSFPSGGQDEQFF. The V and J genes are TRBV5-6 and TRBJ2-1; TRBD2 matches 9 bases. Losses at the gene ends were 2 bases for V and 8 bases for J; bases not matched to a gene: 8. The CDR3 runs to 15 residues. Germline-derived CDR1 and CDR2 are SGHDT and YYEEEE.

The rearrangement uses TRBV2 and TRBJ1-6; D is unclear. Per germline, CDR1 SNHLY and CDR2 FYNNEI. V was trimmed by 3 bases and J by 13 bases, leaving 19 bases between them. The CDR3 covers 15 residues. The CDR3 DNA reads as TGTGCCAGCAGTGACTGGGGTGAAATGATCACCCCCCTCCACTTT. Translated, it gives CASSDWGEMITPLHF.

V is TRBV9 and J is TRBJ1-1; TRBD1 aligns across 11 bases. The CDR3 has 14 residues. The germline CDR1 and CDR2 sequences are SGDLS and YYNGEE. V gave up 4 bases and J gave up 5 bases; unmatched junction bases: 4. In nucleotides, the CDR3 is TGTGCCAGCAGCTCAGGGACAGGGGGGACTGAAGCTTTCTTT. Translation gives CASSSGTGGTEAFF.

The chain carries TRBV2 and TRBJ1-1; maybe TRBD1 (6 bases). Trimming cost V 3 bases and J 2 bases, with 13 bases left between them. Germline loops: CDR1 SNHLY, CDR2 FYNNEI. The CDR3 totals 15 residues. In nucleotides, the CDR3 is TGTGCCAGCAGTGAGGAGGGAGGGGGAAACACTGAAGCTTTCTTT. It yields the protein CASSEEGGGNTEAFF.

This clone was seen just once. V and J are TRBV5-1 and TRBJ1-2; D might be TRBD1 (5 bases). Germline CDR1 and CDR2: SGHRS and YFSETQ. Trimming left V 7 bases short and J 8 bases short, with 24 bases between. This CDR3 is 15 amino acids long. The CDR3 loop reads CASRDLGRTASGYTF. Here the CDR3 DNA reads TGCGCCAGCCGGGACCTAGGTAGAACCGCCTCGGGCTACACCTTC.

The DNA for the CDR3 is TGTGCCAGCAGTTACTTACCCGGTAGGCAGCCCCAGCATTTT. Encoded protein: CASSYLPGRQPQHF. The chain uses TRBV6-5 and TRBJ1-5, with no clear D. V dropped 1 base and J dropped 7 bases, with 11 bases sitting between them. Germline V gives CDR1 MNHEY, CDR2 SVGAGI. This CDR3 region has 14 residues.

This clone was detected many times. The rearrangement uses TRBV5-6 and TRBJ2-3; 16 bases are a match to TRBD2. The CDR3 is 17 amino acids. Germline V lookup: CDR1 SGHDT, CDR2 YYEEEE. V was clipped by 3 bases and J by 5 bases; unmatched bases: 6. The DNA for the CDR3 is TGTGCCAGCAGCTGGGGGACTAGCGGGGGGGCAGTAGATACGCAGTATTTT. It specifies CASSWGTSGGAVDTQYF.

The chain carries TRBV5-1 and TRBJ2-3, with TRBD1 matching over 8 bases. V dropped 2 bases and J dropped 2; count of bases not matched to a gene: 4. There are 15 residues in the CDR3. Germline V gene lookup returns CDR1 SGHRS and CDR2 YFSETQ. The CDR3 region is CASSFGQGYTDTQYF. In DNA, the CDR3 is TGCGCCAGCAGCTTTGGACAGGGTTACACAGATACGCAGTATTTT.